Listed here are 7 T cell receptor beta chains from one sample, sequenced in a study of molecular identifiers for immune sequencing clone quantification. TCRdb ran MiXCR on the PCR reads and lists one entry per CDR3 protein. The sample records around 460,000 distinct CDR3 sequences, 20% to 25% being singletons. Sequencing used naive CD8+ T cells from blood, with Jurkat cell RNA spiked in. Sample subset: FACS-sorted CD8+CD4-CCR7+CD45RA+ naive T cells. These receptors were obtained from a human donor in good health. Some libraries in this study had Jurkat cell RNA spiked in.

This clonotype was recorded at least ten times. The chain employs TRBV5-1 and TRBJ2-3, with D unresolved. The V gene's germline CDR1 is SGHRS and CDR2 YFSETQ. The CDR3 spans 13 residues. The V gene lost 0 bases and the J gene lost 6 bases, with 8 bases spanning the gap. The CDR3 spells CASSLEFPDTQYF. CDR3 DNA sequence: TGCGCCAGCAGCTTGGAGTTTCCCGATACGCAGTATTTT.

This clonotype was recorded many times. The chain has TRBV12-3 or TRBV12-4 and TRBJ1-1; the D gene is possibly TRBD1 (6 bases). CDR3 size: 15 residues. V was cut by 3 bases and J by 2 bases, with 13 bases left in between. In DNA, the CDR3 is TGTGCCAGCAGTTTTTCCGGGACACCTAACACTGAAGCTTTCTTT. Its translation is CASSFSGTPNTEAFF.

This clonotype appeared a few times. The chain is built from TRBV20-1 and TRBJ1-5; D is unclear. The V end lost 3 bases, the J end lost 0 bases, and 18 bases lay between the germline ends. CDR3 length: 17 residues. In germline, CDR1 is DFQATT, CDR2 SNEGSKA (reference sequence). The CDR3 nucleotides are TGCAGTGCTAGTAACTCAAGGTGGGGTTATAGCAATCAGCCCCAGCATTTT. This translates into CSASNSRWGYSNQPQHF.

The table lists this clonotype with many counts. The chain joins TRBV15 to TRBJ1-1; D perhaps matches TRBD1 (5 bases). Germline loops: CDR1 LNHNV, CDR2 YYDKDF (reference sequence). V lost 3 bases and J lost 3, with 14 bases in between. The CDR3 sequence is 15 residues long. The CDR3 loop reads CATSSWGGAYTEAFF. The DNA for the CDR3 is TGTGCCACCAGCAGTTGGGGCGGTGCGTACACTGAAGCTTTCTTT.

This clonotype was seen ten or more times. The rearrangement links TRBV4-3 to TRBJ1-5; maybe TRBD1 (6 bases). Trimming took 4 bases from V and 0 from J, leaving 10 bases between them. The CDR3 spans 15 residues. Germline V lookup: CDR1 LGHNA, CDR2 YSLEER. CDR3 region: CASSLGTHSNQPQHF. The CDR3 region has the DNA TGCGCCAGCAGCCTTGGGACACATAGCAATCAGCCCCAGCATTTT.

This clonotype was detected ten times or more. The rearrangement links TRBV10-2 to TRBJ1-2; 7 nucleotides agree with TRBD1. Germline trimming cut 0 bases from V and 7 bases from J; bases unmatched to any gene: 8. The CDR3 contains 15 residues. CDR1 WSHSY and CDR2 SAAADI come from the germline V gene. CDR3 in DNA: TGCGCCAGCAGTGAGTCGAGGTCAGGGGGGCCTGGCTACACCTTC. It codes for CASSESRSGGPGYTF.

This CDR3 is CASSRGGWDNEQFF. DNA for the CDR3: TGTGCCAGCAGCCGAGGCGGTTGGGACAATGAGCAGTTCTTC. The genes are TRBV7-9 and TRBJ2-1; D unresolved. CDR3 size: 14 residues. Trimming pared 5 bases from V and 5 bases from J, leaving 13 bases between. Germline V gives CDR1 SEHNR, CDR2 FQNEAQ (reference sequence).